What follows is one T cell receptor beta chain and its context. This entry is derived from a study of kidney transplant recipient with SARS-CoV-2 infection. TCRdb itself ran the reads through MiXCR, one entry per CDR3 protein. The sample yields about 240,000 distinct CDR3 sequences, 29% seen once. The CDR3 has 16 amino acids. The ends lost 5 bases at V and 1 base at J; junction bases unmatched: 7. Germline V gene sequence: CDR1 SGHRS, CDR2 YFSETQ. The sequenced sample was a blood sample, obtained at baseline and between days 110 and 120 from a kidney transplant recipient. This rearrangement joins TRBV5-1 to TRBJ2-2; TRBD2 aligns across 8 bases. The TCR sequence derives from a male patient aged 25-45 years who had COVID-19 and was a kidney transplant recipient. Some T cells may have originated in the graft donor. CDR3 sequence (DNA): TGCGCCAGCAGATTGAGCAGCGGGGGGAACACCGGGGAGCTGTTTTTT. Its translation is CASRLSSGGNTGELFF.